Reported below is one T cell receptor (beta chain). Its cognate antigen is unknown. Via MiXCR, TCRdb re-called the 5' RACE reads, giving one row per CDR3 protein. The table records 150,000 to 200,000 distinct CDR3 sequences, 11% of them present only once. The data were taken from a study of CD8 T cells in ankylosing spondylitis. The ends lost 4 bases at V and 0 bases at J; junction bases unmatched: 6. This CDR3 spans 16 amino acids. CDR1 MNHEY and CDR2 SVGAGI come from the germline V gene. General study results and limits: Relatively scarce in peripheral blood, disease-linked clones were CD8+. In the blood and synovial fluid of reactive arthritis, some motif variants had been previously reported. What appeared characteristic of ankylosing spondylitis blood was a TCR beta motif of several highly homologous variants. It was reported that disease-linked clones were significantly enriched in matched ankylosing spondylitis synovial fluid.

The chain couples TRBV6-5 to TRBJ2-4, with TRBD2 matching over 7 bases. The sample consisted of blood, either unsorted or a sorted T cell fraction (not recorded which). The sequence was obtained from a male donor with ankylosing spondylitis or in good health (not recorded which). This chain's CDR3 is CASSLSAGLAKNIQYF. The CDR3, as DNA: TGTGCCAGCAGTTTATCAGCGGGGCTAGCCAAAAACATTCAGTACTTC.